The present T cell receptor (beta chain) was sequenced within a study of shared clonotypes between healthy human individuals. Study details: Each donor's CD4 naive and CD4 memory cells filled three plates apiece, CD8 naive two, and CD8 memory one. General study results and limits: Naive CD4 clonotype sharing across several donors was about 5%.

Free of recent acute infections or vaccinations, the donors were healthy HIV-negative adults. A split of CD4+ cells into CD45RA+ naive and CD45RA-negative memory subsets was performed. TCRdb's copy holds only in-frame clones and misses some; the assay was immunoSEQ multiplex PCR. Of about 710,000 clones listed, around four fifths were seen once; the top ten hold around 2%. Looked up from germline, CDR1 is MDHEN and CDR2 is SYDVKM. This CDR3 comprises 16 residues. The ends lost 5 bases at V and 1 base at J; junction bases unmatched: 6. This clone has a single count. The antigen remains undetermined. This TCR derives from a woman in her 30s in good health. Sample: memory CD4+ T cells sorted from blood. The subset was: CD45RA-negative fraction. V and J are TRBV28 and TRBJ2-3, with 10 bases that match TRBD2. The CDR3 nucleotides are TGTGCCAGCAGTACCCCAGCGGGAGGGCGCACAGATACGCAGTATTTT. This codes for CASSTPAGGRTDTQYF.